This TCR beta chain was obtained from a study of blood T cell repertoires in COVID-19. Study as a whole: Specimens from acute and convalescent COVID-19 originated in the United States, Italy and Spain. Sources were T cells, B-cell-depleted T cells, or PBMCs; the material itself was cDNA or gDNA.

This CDR3 has 14 residues. Trimming removed 4 bases at V and 3 bases at J, with 11 bases between. CDR1 and CDR2 (germline): SGHRS, YFSETQ. In the original analysis: Reference gene primer amplification gave nucleated cell count estimates. The table came from immunoSEQ multiplex PCR; TCRdb's copy has only in-frame clones and leaves some out. That table supplies the V and J calls and clone size; D and trimming were determined from the DNA. The sample holds some 230,000 clones; around 84% are singletons and the top ten take 5.1%. This sequence originates from a woman in her fifties or sixties who had recovered from COVID-19. Source material: peripheral blood. The chain employs TRBV5-1 and TRBJ2-1, with D perhaps matching TRBD2 (5 bases). CDR3 in amino acids: CASSLTGVYNEQFF. The CDR3 DNA follows: TGCGCCAGCAGCCTGACCGGGGTCTACAATGAGCAGTTCTTC. Supplemented by reference TRBV5-1 and TRBJ2-1, the full variable domain reads KAGVTQTPRYLIKTRGQQVTLSCSPISGHRSVSWYQQTPGQGLQFLFEYFSETQRNKGNFPGRFSGRQFSNSRSEMNVSTLELGDSALYLCASSLTGVYNEQFFGPGTRLTVL.